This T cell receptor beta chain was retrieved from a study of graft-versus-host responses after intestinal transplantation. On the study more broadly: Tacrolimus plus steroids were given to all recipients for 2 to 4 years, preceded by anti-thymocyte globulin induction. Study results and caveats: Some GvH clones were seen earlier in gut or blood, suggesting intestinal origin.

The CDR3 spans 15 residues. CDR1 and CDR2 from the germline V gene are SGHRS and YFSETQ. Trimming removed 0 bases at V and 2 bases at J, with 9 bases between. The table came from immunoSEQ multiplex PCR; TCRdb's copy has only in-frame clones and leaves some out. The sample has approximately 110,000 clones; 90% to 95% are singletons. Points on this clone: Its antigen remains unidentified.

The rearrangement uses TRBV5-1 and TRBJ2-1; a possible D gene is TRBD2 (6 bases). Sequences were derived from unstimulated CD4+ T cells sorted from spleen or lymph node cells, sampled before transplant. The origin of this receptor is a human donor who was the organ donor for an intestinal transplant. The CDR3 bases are TGCGCCAGCAGCTTGGGACTAGAAGCCTACAATGAGCAGTTCTTC. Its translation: CASSLGLEAYNEQFF.